This T cell receptor beta chain was observed in a study of T cell responses to AZD1222 COVID-19 vaccine. CDR1 is SEHNR and CDR2 is FQNEAQ in the germline V gene (reference sequence). Losses at the gene ends were 6 bases for V and 5 bases for J; bases not matched to a gene: 13. This CDR3 contains 15 residues. Assay used: immunoSEQ multiplex PCR; TCRdb lists only in-frame clones, some missing. The data hold 130,000 or so clones, with around 86% observed a single time. The sample holds a few counts of this clone. The target antigen is unknown. Overall study results and limits: White British donors predominated, females outnumbered males, and clonal diversity was possibly underestimated.

The sequence was obtained from an adult in good health. The input for sequencing was peripheral blood, taken on day 0 of AZD1222 vaccination. The chain joins TRBV7-9 to TRBJ2-7; 7 bases align to TRBD2. CDR3 amino acids: CASSVGGGRSHEQYF. DNA of the CDR3: TGTGCCAGCAGTGTGGGCGGGGGAAGGTCCCACGAGCAGTACTTC. Supplemented by reference TRBV7-9 and TRBJ2-7, the full variable domain reads DTGVSQNPRHKITKRGQNVTFRCDPISEHNRLYWYRQTLGQGPEFLTYFQNEAQLEKSRLLSDRFSAERPKGSFSTLEIQRTEQGDSAMYLCASSVGGGRSHEQYFGPGTRLTVT.